The source of this T cell receptor (beta chain) is a study of somatic mutations in cytotoxic T cells in rheumatoid arthritis. Findings and caveats of the study: Some patients, about an eighth of the 65, had a largest CD8+ clone that exceeded 20% of CD8+ cells. Unlike healthy controls, rheumatoid arthritis patients had CD8+ clonality that increased with age. There was no significant difference in CD8+ T-cell clonality between rheumatoid arthritis patients and age-matched healthy controls.

Of note for this clone: Its antigen is not identified.

The healthy control group was made up of blood donors, who had a median age of about 50 years (range about 20-70) and were less than 65% female. J lost 9 bases, V lost 1 base, and 6 bases had no gene match. CDR1 is GTSNPN and CDR2 is SVGIG in the germline V gene (reference sequence). This CDR3 is built from 15 residues. Sequencing was performed with immunoSEQ multiplex PCR; in TCRdb, only in-frame clones are kept and a portion is missing. The sample has just over 6,500 clones, approximately 77% seen once. This TCR was recovered from a woman in her sixties or seventies in good health. V usage is TRBV30 and J usage is TRBJ2-1; 13 positions match TRBD2. The source material was CD8+ T cells sorted from blood. In nucleotides, the CDR3 is TGTGCCTGGAGTGCAACTAGCGGGAGGGCTTCTGAGCAGTTCTTC. It specifies CAWSATSGRASEQFF. Filled out from reference TRBV30 and TRBJ2-1, the complete variable domain reads SQTIHQWPATLVQPVGSPLSLECTVEGTSNPNLYWYRQAAGRGLQLLFYSVGIGQISSEVPQNLSASRPQDRQFILSSKKLLLSDSGFYLCAWSATSGRASEQFFGPGTRLTVL.